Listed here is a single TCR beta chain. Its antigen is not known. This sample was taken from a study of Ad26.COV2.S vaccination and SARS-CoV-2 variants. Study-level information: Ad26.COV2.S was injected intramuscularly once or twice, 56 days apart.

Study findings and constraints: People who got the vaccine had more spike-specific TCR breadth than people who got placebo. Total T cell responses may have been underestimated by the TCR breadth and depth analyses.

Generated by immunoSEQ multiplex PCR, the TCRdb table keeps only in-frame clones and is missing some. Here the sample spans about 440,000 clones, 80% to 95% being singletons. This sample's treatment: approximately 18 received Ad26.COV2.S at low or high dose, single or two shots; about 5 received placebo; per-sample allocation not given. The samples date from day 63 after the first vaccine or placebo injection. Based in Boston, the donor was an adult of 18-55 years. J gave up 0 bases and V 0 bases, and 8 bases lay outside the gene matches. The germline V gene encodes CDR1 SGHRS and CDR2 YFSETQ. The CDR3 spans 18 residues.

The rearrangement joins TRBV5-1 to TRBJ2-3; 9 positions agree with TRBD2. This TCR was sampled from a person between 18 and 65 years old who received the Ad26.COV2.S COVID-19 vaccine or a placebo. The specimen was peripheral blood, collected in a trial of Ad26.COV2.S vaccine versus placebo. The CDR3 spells CASSLGFRLAGSTDTQYF. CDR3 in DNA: TGCGCCAGCAGCTTGGGCTTTCGGCTAGCGGGAAGCACAGATACGCAGTATTTT.